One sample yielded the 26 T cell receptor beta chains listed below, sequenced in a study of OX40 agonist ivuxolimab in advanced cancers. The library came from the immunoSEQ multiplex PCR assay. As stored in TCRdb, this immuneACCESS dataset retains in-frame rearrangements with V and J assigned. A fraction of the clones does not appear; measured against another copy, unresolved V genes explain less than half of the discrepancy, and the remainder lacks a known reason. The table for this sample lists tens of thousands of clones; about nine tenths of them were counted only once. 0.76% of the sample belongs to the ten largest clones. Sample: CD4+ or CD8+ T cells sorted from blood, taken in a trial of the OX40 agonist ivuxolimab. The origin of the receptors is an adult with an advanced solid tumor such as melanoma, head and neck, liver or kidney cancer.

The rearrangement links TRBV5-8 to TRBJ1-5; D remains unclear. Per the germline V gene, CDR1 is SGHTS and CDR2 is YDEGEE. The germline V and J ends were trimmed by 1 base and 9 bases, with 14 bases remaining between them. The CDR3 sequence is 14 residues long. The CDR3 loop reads CASSLPAGHRPQHF. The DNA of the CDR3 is TGTGCCAGCAGCTTGCCGGCCGGGCATCGGCCCCAGCATTTT. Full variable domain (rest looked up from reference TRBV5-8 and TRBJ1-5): EAGVTQSPTHLIKTRGQQATLRCSPISGHTSVYWYQQALGLGLQFLLWYDEGEERNRGNFPPRFSGRQFPNYSSELNVNALELEDSALYLCASSLPAGHRPQHFGDGTRLSIL.

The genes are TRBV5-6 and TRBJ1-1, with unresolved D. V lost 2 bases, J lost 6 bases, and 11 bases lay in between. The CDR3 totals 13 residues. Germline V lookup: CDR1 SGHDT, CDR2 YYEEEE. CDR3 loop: CASSLFVAAEAFF. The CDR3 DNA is TGTGCCAGCAGCTTATTTGTCGCGGCTGAAGCTTTCTTT.

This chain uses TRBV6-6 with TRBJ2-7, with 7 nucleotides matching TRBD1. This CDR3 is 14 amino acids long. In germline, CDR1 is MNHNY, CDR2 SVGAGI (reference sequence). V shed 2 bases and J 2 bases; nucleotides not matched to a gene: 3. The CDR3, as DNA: TGTGCCAGCAGTTACGGGACAGCGACCTACGAGCAGTACTTC. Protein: CASSYGTATYEQYF.

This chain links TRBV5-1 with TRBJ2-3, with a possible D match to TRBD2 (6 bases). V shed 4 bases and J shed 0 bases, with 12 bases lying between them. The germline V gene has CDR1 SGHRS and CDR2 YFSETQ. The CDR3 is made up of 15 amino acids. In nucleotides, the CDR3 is TGCGCCAGCAGCGGAGGGACCCGGAGCACAGATACGCAGTATTTT. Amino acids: CASSGGTRSTDTQYF.

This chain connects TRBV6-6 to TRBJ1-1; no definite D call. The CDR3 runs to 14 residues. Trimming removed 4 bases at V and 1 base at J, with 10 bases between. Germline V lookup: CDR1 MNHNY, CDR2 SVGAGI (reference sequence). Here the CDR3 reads CASSLERTNTEAFF. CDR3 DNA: TGTGCCAGCAGTTTGGAGCGGACGAACACTGAAGCTTTCTTT.

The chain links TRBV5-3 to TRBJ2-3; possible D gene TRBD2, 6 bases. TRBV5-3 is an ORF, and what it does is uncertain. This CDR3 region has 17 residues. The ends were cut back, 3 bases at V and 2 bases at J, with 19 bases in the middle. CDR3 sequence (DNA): TGTGCCAGAAGCTCCTGCTGGGACTTCTCGTACACAGATACGCAGTATTTT. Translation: CARSSCWDFSYTDTQYF.

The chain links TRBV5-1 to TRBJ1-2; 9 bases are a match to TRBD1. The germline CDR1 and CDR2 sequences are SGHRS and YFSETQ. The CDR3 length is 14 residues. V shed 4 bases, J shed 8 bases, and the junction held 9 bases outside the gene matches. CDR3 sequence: CASSRNTGGGGYTF. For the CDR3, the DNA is TGCGCCAGCAGCAGAAATACAGGGGGCGGAGGCTACACCTTC.

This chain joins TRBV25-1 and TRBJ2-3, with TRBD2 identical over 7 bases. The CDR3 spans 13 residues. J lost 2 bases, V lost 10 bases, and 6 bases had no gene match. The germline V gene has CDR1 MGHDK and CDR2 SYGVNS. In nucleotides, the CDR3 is TGTGCCACCTATGGGACTACCACAGATACGCAGTATTTT. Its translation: CATYGTTTDTQYF.

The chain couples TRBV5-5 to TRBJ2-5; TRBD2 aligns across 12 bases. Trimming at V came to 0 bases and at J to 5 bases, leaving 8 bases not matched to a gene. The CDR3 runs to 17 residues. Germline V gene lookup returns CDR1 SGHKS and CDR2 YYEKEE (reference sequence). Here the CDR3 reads CASSLGTSGTWMETQYF. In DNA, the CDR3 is TGTGCCAGCAGCTTGGGGACTAGCGGGACTTGGATGGAGACCCAGTACTTC.

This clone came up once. CDR3 sequence: CASSEPSSGSEQFF. CDR3 bases: TGCGCCAGCAGCGAACCTAGCTCCGGGAGTGAGCAGTTCTTC. The chain uses TRBV5-1 and TRBJ2-1; D possibly corresponds to TRBD2 (6 bases). Germline V CDR1 and CDR2: SGHRS, YFSETQ. The CDR3 has 14 amino acids. The germline V and J ends were trimmed by 4 bases and 9 bases, with 17 bases remaining between them.

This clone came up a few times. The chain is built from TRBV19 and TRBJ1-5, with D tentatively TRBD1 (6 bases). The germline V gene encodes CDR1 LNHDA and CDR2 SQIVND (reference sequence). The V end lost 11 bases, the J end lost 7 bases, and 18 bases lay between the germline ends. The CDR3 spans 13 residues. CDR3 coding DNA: TGTGCCCCAAGGGGGAGGGGCGGGCAGCCCCAGCATTTT. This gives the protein CAPRGRGGQPQHF.

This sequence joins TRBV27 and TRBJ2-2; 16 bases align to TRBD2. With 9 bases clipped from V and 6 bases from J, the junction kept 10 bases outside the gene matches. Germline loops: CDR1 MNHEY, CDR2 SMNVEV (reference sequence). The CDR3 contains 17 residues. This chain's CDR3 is CASRKYGTSGRAGELFF. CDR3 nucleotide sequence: TGTGCCAGTAGAAAATACGGGACTAGCGGGAGGGCCGGGGAGCTGTTTTTT.

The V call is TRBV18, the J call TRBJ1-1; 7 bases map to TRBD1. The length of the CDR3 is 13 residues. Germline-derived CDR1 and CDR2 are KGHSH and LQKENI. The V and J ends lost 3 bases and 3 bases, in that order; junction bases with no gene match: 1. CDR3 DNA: TGTGCCAGCTCACCTACAGGGGACACTGAAGCTTTCTTT. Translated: CASSPTGDTEAFF.

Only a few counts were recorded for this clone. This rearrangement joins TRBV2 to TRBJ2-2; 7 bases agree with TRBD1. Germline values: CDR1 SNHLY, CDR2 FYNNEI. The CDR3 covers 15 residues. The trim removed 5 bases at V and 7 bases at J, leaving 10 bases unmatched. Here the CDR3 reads CASSKTTGVGGELFF. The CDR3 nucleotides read TGTGCCAGCAGTAAAACTACAGGGGTCGGCGGGGAGCTGTTTTTT.

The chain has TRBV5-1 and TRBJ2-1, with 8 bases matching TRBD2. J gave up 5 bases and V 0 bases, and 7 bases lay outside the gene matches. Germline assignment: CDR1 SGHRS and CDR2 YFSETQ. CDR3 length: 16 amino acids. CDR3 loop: CASSLEPAGVHNEQFF. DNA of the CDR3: TGCGCCAGCAGCTTGGAACCAGCGGGAGTGCACAATGAGCAGTTCTTC.

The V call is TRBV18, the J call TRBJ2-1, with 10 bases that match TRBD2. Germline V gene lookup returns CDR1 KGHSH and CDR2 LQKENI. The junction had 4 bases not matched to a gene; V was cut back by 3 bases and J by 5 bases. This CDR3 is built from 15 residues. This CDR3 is CASSPSGLANNEQFF. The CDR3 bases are TGTGCCAGCTCACCCTCGGGACTAGCGAACAATGAGCAGTTCTTC.

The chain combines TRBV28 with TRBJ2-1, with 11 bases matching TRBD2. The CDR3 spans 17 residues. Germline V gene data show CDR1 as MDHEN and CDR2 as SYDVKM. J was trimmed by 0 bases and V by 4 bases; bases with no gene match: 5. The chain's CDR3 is CASSSRLAGISYNEQFF. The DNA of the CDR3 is TGTGCCAGCAGTTCACGACTAGCGGGAATCTCCTACAATGAGCAGTTCTTC.

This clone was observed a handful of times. Written as DNA, the CDR3 is TGTGCCACGCCGACTAGCGGGAGTGGCGTTTACGAGCAGTACTTC. It codes for CATPTSGSGVYEQYF. The gene calls are TRBV18 and TRBJ2-7; 12 bases match TRBD2. This CDR3 is built from 15 residues. CDR1 is KGHSH, CDR2 LQKENI, per germline. V shed 10 bases, J shed 4 bases, and the junction held 11 bases outside the gene matches. Looking up the rest from reference TRBV18 and TRBJ2-7 gives the full variable domain: NAGVMQNPRHLVRRRGQEARLRCSPMKGHSHVYWYRQLPEEGLKFMVYLQKENIIDESGMPKERFSAEFPKEGPSILRIQQVVRGDSAAYFCATPTSGSGVYEQYFGPGTRLTVT.

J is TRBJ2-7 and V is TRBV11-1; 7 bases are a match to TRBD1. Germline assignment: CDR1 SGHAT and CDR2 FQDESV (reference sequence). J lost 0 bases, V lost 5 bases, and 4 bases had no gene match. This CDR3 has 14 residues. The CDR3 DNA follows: TGTGCCAGCAGCCGACAGGGAACCTCCTACGAGCAGTACTTC. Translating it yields CASSRQGTSYEQYF.

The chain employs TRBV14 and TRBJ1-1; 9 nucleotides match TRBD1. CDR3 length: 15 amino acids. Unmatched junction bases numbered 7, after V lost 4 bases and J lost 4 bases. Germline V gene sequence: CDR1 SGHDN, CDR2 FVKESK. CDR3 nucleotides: TGTGCCAGCAGCCGAGAGGGACAGGGTGGCACTGAAGCTTTCTTT. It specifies CASSREGQGGTEAFF.

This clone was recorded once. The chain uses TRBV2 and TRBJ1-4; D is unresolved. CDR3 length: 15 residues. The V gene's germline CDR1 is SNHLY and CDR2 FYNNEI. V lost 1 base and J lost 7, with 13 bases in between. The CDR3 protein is CASSEVRVGGEKLFF. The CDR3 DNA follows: TGTGCCAGCAGTGAAGTGAGGGTGGGAGGTGAAAAACTGTTTTTT.

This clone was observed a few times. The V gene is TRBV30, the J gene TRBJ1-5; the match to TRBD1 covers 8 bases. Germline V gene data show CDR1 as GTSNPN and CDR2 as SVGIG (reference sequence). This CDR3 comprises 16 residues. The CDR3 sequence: CAAGQGQRFGNQPQHF. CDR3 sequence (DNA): TGTGCAGCCGGACAGGGCCAGCGGTTTGGCAATCAGCCCCAGCATTTT.

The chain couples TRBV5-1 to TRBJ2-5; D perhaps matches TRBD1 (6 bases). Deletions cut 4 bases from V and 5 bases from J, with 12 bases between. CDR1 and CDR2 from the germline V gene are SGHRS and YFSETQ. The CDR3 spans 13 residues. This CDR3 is CASSNRVLETQYF. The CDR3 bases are TGCGCCAGCAGCAACAGGGTCCTGGAGACCCAGTACTTC.

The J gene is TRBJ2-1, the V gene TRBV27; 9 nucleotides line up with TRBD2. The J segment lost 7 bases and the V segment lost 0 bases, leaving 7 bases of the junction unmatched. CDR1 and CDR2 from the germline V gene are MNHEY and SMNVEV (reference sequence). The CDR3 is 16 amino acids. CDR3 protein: CASSLSRVAGENEQFF. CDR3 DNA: TGTGCCAGCAGTTTATCTAGAGTAGCGGGAGAAAATGAGCAGTTCTTC.

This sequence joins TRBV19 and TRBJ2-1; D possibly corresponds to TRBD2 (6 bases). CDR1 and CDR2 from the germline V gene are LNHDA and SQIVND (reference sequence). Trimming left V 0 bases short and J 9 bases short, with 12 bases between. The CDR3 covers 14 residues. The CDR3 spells CASSIDPGVSEQFF. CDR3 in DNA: TGTGCCAGTAGTATAGACCCGGGGGTGAGTGAGCAGTTCTTC.

The CDR3 reads CASSSGHPGTEAFF. CDR3 sequence (DNA): TGTGCCAGCAGCTCGGGACACCCAGGGACTGAAGCTTTCTTT. This chain joins TRBV5-8 and TRBJ1-1; D perhaps matches TRBD1 (6 bases). The CDR3 contains 14 residues. V was cut by 3 bases and J by 5 bases, with 14 bases left in between. The germline CDR1 and CDR2 sequences are SGHTS and YDEGEE.